This T cell receptor (beta chain) stems from a study of OX40 agonist ivuxolimab in advanced cancers. This clone is a singleton in its sample. Profiling relied on immunoSEQ multiplex PCR, and the TCRdb table lists in-frame clones only, not all of them. The sample holds around 82,000 clones, 88% seen once. Material: CD4+ or CD8+ T cells sorted from blood, obtained in a trial of the OX40 agonist ivuxolimab. The receptor's source is an adult with an advanced solid tumor such as melanoma, head and neck, liver or kidney cancer.

The CDR3 region is CATADPGADTQYF. The CDR3 coding sequence is TGCGCCACCGCTGACCCGGGAGCAGATACGCAGTATTTT. This chain connects TRBV5-1 to TRBJ2-3; weak D call: TRBD2 (6 bases). The germline CDR1 and CDR2 sequences are SGHRS and YFSETQ. This CDR3 contains 13 residues. The V gene lost 9 bases and the J gene lost 4 bases, with 15 bases spanning the gap.